This paragraph covers one T cell receptor beta chain sequence. Its cognate antigen is unknown. The data were taken from a study of T cell responses to AZD1222 COVID-19 vaccine. General study findings and limits: The study identified only a handful of AZD1222 recipients as seropositive at baseline. Repertoires were collected only later (after the peak T cell response had occurred). Variant regions that are unmutated are reportedly the target of nearly half of spike-specific TCRs.

Trimming cost V 2 bases and J 3 bases, with 11 bases left between them. Germline V lookup: CDR1 LGHNT, CDR2 FRNRAP. CDR3 length: 14 residues. The data were produced by immunoSEQ multiplex PCR, yet TCRdb's version contains in-frame clones alone and is incomplete. The sample contains some 170,000 clones, 88% of which appear only once. Material: peripheral blood, obtained 28 days after the second AZD1222 dose. V gene TRBV12-5 combines with J gene TRBJ2-7; maybe TRBD2 (5 bases). The origin of this receptor is an adult who received the AZD1222 COVID-19 vaccine. CDR3 amino acids: CASGLREWDYEQYF. The CDR3 nucleotides read TGTGCTAGTGGTTTGAGGGAGTGGGACTACGAGCAGTACTTC.